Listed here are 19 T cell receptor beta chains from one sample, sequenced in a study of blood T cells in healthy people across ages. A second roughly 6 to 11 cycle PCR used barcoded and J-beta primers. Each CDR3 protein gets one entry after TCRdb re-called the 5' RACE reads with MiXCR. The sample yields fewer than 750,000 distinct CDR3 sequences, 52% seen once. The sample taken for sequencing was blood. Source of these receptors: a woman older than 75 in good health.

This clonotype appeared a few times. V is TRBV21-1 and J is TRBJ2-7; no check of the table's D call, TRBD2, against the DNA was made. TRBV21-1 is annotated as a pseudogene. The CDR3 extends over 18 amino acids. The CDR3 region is CASSKTPGLATYSYEQYF. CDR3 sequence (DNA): TGTGCCAGCAGCAAAACCCCGGGACTAGCGACCTACTCCTACGAGCAGTACTTC.

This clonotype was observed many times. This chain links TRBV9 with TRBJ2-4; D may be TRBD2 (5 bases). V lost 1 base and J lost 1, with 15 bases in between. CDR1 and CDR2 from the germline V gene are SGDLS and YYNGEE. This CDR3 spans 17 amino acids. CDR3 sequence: CASSVSTGNGAKNIQYF. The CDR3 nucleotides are TGTGCCAGCAGCGTATCTACCGGGAATGGGGCCAAAAACATTCAGTACTTC.

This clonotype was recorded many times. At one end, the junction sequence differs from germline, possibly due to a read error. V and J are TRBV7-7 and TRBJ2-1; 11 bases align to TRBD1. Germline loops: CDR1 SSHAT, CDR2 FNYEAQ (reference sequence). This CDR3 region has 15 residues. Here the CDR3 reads CASSSGQGGHNEQFF. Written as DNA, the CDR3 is TGTGCTAGCAGCTCGGGACAGGGGGGGCACAATGAGCAGTTCTTC.

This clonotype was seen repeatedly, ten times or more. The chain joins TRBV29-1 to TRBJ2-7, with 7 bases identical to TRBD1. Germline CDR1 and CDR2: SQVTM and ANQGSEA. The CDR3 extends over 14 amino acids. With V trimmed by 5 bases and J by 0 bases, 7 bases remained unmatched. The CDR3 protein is CSVLGQASSYEQYF. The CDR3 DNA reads TGCAGCGTTCTCGGACAGGCGAGCTCCTACGAGCAGTACTTC.

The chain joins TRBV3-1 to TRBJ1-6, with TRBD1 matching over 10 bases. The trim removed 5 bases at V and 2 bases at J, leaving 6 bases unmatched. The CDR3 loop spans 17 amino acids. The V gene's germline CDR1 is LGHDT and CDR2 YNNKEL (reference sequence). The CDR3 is CASSFGQGDAYNSPLHF. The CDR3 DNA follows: TGTGCCAGCAGCTTTGGACAGGGGGACGCCTATAATTCACCCCTCCACTTT.

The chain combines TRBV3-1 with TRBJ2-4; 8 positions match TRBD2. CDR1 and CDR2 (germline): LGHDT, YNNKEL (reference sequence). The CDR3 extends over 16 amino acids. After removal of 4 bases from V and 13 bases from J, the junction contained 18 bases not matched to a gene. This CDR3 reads CASSRGGTGGYNEQYF. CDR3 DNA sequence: TGTGCCAGCAGCCGCGGGGGGACGGGAGGCTACAATGAGCAGTACTTC.

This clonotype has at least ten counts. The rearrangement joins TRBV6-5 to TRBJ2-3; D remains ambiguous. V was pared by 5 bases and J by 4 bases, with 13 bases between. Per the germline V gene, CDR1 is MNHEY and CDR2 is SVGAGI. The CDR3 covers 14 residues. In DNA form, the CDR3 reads TGTGCCAGCAGTCGCCCGGTATCCCCAGATACGCAGTATTTT. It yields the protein CASSRPVSPDTQYF.

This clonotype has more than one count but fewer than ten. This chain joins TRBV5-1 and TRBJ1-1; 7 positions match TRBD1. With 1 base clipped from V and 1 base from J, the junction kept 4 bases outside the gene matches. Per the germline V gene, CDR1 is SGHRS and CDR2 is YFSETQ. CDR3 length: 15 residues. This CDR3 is CASSLHRGQNTEAFF. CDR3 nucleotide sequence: TGCGCCAGCAGCTTGCACAGGGGCCAGAACACTGAAGCTTTCTTT.

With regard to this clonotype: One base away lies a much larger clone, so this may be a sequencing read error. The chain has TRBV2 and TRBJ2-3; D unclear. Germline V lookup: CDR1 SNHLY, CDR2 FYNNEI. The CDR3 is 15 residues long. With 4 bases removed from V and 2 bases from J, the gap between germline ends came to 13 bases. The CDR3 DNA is TGTGCCAGCAGTGCTCACTTGGCTCTCACAGATACGCAGTATTTT. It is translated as CASSAHLALTDTQYF.

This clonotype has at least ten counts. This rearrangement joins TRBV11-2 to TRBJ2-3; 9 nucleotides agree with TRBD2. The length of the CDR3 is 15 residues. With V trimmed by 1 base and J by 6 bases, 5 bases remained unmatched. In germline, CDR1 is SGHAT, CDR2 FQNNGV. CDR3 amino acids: CASSLVAGVGDTQYF. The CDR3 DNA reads TGTGCCAGCAGCTTAGTAGCGGGAGTAGGGGATACGCAGTATTTT.

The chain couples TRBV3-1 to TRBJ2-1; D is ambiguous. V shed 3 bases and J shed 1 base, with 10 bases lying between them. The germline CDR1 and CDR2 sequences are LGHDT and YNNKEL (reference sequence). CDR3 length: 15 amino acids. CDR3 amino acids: CASSQGQPSYNEQFF. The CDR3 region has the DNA TGTGCCAGCAGCCAGGGTCAGCCTTCCTACAATGAGCAGTTCTTC.

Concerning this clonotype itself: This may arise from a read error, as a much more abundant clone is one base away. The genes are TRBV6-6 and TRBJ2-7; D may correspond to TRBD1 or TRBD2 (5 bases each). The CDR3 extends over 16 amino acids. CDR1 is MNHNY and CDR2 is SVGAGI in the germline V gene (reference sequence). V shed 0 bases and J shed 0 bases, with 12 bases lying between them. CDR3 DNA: TGTGCCAGCAGTTACTCGGGGGTCTCTAGCTCCTACGAGCAGTACTTC. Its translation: CASSYSGVSSSYEQYF.

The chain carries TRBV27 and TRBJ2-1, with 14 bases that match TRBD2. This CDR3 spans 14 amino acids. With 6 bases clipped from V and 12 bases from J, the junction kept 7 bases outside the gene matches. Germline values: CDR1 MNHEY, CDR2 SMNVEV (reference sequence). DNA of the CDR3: TGTGCCAGCAGGAGGACTAGCGGGGGGCTCGGGCAGTTCTTC. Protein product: CASRRTSGGLGQFF.

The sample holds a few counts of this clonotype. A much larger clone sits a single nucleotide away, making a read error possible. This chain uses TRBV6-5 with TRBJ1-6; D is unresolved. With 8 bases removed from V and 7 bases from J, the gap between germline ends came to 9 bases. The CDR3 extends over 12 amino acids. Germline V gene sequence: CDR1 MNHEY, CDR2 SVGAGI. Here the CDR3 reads CASYVPNSPLHF. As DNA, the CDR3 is TGTGCCAGCTACGTTCCAAATTCACCCCTCCACTTT.

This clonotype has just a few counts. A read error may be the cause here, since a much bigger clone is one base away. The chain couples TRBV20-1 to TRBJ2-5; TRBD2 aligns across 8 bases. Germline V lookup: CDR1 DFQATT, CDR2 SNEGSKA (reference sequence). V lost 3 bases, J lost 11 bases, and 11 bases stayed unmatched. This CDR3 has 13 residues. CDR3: CSARRGVNNEQYF. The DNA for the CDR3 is TGCAGTGCTAGGCGGGGGGTAAACAATGAGCAGTACTTC.

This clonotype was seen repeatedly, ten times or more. The CDR3 loop reads CASSLRPSGGETQYF. Here the CDR3 DNA reads TGTGCCAGCAGCTTGAGACCCAGTGGGGGAGAGACCCAGTACTTC. This rearrangement joins TRBV5-6 to TRBJ2-5, with D possibly called TRBD1 or TRBD2 (5 bases each). Deletions cut 1 base from V and 4 bases from J, with 14 bases between. The germline gives CDR1 SGHDT, CDR2 YYEEEE. This CDR3 has 15 residues. The full variable domain, rest sourced from reference TRBV5-6 and TRBJ2-5, is DAGVTQSPTHLIKTRGQQVTLRCSPKSGHDTVSWYQQALGQGPQFIFQYYEEEERQRGNFPDRFSGHQFPNYSSELNVNALLLGDSALYLCASSLRPSGGETQYFGPGTRLLVL.

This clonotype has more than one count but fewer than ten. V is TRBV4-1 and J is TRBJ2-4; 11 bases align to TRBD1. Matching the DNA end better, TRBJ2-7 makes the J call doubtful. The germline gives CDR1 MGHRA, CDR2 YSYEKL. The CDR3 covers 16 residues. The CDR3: CASSQAKGQGEYEQYF. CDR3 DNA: TGCGCCAGCAGCCAAGCGAAGGGACAGGGGGAATACGAGCAGTACTTC.

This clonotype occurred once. CDR3 nucleotide sequence: TGTGCCTGCATGGGACAGCCTAACTATGGCTACACCTTC. Translating gives CACMGQPNYGYTF. This sequence joins TRBV2 and TRBJ1-2; 7 bases align to TRBD1. V lost 11 bases and J lost 0; bases outside the gene matches: 6. The CDR3 consists of 13 residues. Per the germline V gene, CDR1 is SNHLY and CDR2 is FYNNEI.

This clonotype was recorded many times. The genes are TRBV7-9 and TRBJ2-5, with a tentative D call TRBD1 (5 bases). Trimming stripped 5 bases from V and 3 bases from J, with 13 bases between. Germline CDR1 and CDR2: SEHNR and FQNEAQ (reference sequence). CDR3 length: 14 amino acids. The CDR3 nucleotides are TGTGCCAGCAGCCCGAATTCCAGGGAAGAGACCCAGTACTTC. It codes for CASSPNSREETQYF.